Ten or more counts support the clone carrying this T cell receptor (beta chain). Its antigen is unknown. This record belongs to a study of molecular identifiers for immune sequencing clone quantification. Study-level findings and limits: In naive cells, clones above 20 RNA copies held under 1% of molecules, whereas in effector cells they held over 99%.

CD8+CD4-CCR7+CD45RA+ sorting gave the naive CD8 T cells. Library preparation followed earlier protocols using designated TCR primers. TCRdb reprocessed the PCR reads via MiXCR and lists one record per CDR3 protein. Of about half a million distinct CDR3 sequences in the sample, roughly 26% are singletons; the top ten hold about 0.75%. This clonotype was sampled from a human donor in good health. Some libraries in this study had Jurkat cell RNA spiked in. Sequenced: naive CD8+ T cells from blood, with Jurkat cell RNA spiked in. Subset denoted: FACS-sorted CD8+CD4-CCR7+CD45RA+ naive T cells.

In nucleotides, the CDR3 is TGTGCCAGCAGTTTCCCCACGGGGGGGGCCCGCACAGATACGCAGTATTTT. Its protein product is CASSFPTGGARTDTQYF. The chain recombines TRBV12-3 or TRBV12-4 with TRBJ2-3; 8 bases agree with TRBD2. The CDR3 has 17 amino acids. V shed 3 bases, J shed 1 base, and the junction held 9 bases outside the gene matches.